This TCR beta chain was captured in a study of T cells in Graves' hyperthyroidism and ophthalmopathy. Using RNA transcripts as the source, TCR beta CDR3 regions were amplified. A set of HTBI primers served as the primers for a first-round RT-PCR of the TCR CDR3. TCRdb re-called the multiplex PCR reads with MiXCR, one entry per CDR3 protein. The sample holds over 450,000 distinct CDR3 sequences, 14% seen once. CDR1 is MGHDK and CDR2 is SYGVNS in the germline V gene. CDR3 length equals 14 residues. Trimming took 3 bases from V and 7 from J, leaving 13 bases between them. No progression to ophthalmopathy during 18 months of follow-up defined stable disease. Fresh peripheral blood, around 9.5 ml, yielded the PBMCs.

This TCR came from a woman aged 18-35 years with Graves' hyperthyroidism. The genes are TRBV25-1 and TRBJ1-5, with TRBD1 as a possible D gene (5 bases). Sequenced sample: blood. CDR3 sequence reads: CASSDRGAWQPQHF. CDR3 nucleotide sequence: TGTGCCAGCAGTGATAGAGGGGCATGGCAGCCCCAGCATTTT.